This T cell receptor (beta chain) is from a study of regulatory T cells in long-lasting Graves disease. Findings and limits, study-wide: Authors noted too few samples as a limitation. There were preferences for TRBV28, TRBJ1-2 and TRBJ2-5 in persistent disease. Thyroid tissue went unexamined; only peripheral blood was analyzed.

CDR3-region Arm-PCR and iRepertoire HTBI primers produced the TCR beta libraries. TCRdb re-derived calls from the multiplex PCR reads in MiXCR, one entry per CDR3 protein. This sample has 360,000 or so distinct CDR3 sequences, with less than 30% found just once. Sample time point: persistent/refractory GD, antithyroid drugs over 5 years with positive TRAb. RNA extracted from PBMCs served as the sequencing template. Diagnoses of Graves' disease were made by American Thyroid Association guidelines. This clonotype was counted many times. Its antigen remains unknown. The germline CDR1 and CDR2 sequences are MDHEN and SYDVKM. Trimming stripped 3 bases from V and 3 bases from J, with 15 bases between. The CDR3 spans 15 residues.

The chain couples TRBV28 to TRBJ2-7; TRBD2 is a possible D gene (6 bases). Specimen: peripheral blood mononuclear cells (PBMCs), collected when the disease was refractory, from a patient treated with antithyroid drugs. The sequence was obtained from a woman in her thirties or forties with Graves disease. As DNA, the CDR3 is TGTGCCAGCAGTTTTGCGGACTACCAAAACTACGAGCAGTACTTC. Protein: CASSFADYQNYEQYF. Using reference TRBV28 and TRBJ2-7 for the parts outside the CDR3, the full variable domain is DVKVTQSSRYLVKRTGEKVFLECVQDMDHENMFWYRQDPGLGLRLIYFSYDVKMKEKGDIPEGYSVSREKKERFSLILESASTNQTSMYLCASSFADYQNYEQYFGPGTRLTVT.